This T cell receptor (beta chain) was retrieved from a study of cytomegalovirus exposure and HLA in healthy donors. This clone has only one observation. The V segment lost 5 bases and the J segment 7 bases; nucleotides outside the gene matches: 9. The CDR3 covers 17 residues. Germline V gene data show CDR1 as MNHEY and CDR2 as SMNVEV (reference sequence). This PCR relied on a set of 60 Vbeta primers and 13 Jbeta primers. The method was immunoSEQ multiplex PCR; TCRdb's version includes in-frame clones alone and lacks a portion of them. Among over 90,000 clones listed, more than 75% were seen once. The clonotype comes from a woman between 18 and 30 years old in good health and CMV-seropositive. The rearrangement links TRBV27 to TRBJ2-2; TRBD2 matches 14 bases. Sequenced: PBMCs. The CDR3 nucleotides are TGTGCCAGCAGTCCCGGGACTAGCGGGAGAGTGAGCGGGGAGCTGTTTTTT. Translated, it gives CASSPGTSGRVSGELFF.